The source of this T cell receptor beta chain is a study of control samples from healthy donors and cancer patients. Repertoires were generated with immunoSEQ multiplex PCR, while TCRdb's copy carries only in-frame clones and drops some. The table has about 120,000 clones, approximately 92% seen once. Trimming took off 5 bases at V and 7 bases at J, with 11 bases between the two ends. The CDR3 runs 12 residues. This TCR was recovered from a woman aged 45-65 years in good health. The chain is built from TRBV12-3 or TRBV12-4 and TRBJ1-1; D call uncertain. The specimen sequenced was blood. In nucleotides, the CDR3 is TGTGCCAGCAGTCTGGGTCGGTTTGAAGCTTTCTTT. Translating gives CASSLGRFEAFF.